One TCR beta chain is described in this entry. The repertoire was sequenced with immunoSEQ multiplex PCR; TCRdb's copy has only in-frame clones and lacks some. The sample yields 170,000 or so clones, 70% to 90% seen once. The CDR3 loop spans 16 amino acids. Germline values: CDR1 SGHRS, CDR2 YFSETQ. Unmatched junction bases numbered 13, after V lost 2 bases and J lost 6 bases. These data are taken from a study of blood T cell repertoires in COVID-19. Study-wide background: From T cells, B-cell-depleted T cells, or PBMCs came the material, which was cDNA or gDNA.

The rearrangement links TRBV5-1 to TRBJ2-7; 8 bases agree with TRBD1. The specimen was peripheral blood. The sequence was obtained from a man aged 40-55 years with active or convalescent COVID-19. The CDR3: CASSFGTGAAGREQYF. In DNA form, the CDR3 reads TGCGCCAGCAGCTTCGGGACAGGAGCGGCTGGGCGCGAGCAGTACTTC.